This TCR beta chain was found in a study of blood T cells in healthy people across ages. This clonotype appeared a few times. Its specificity is not known. Germline CDR1 reads MDHEN; CDR2 reads SYDVKM. The ends lost 5 bases at V and 6 bases at J; junction bases unmatched: 6. CDR3 size: 13 residues. Findings of the study overall: Naive CD4+ cells and diversity were both higher in long-lived donors than in aged donors.

For the second PCR, which ran for roughly 7 to 11 cycles, a sample-barcoded 5' primer and a J-beta primer mix were used. Researchers report that a template-switch adaptor with 12 random nucleotides tagged each cDNA molecule. MiXCR, run by TCRdb on the 5' RACE reads, gives a single entry per CDR3 protein. Of around 2 million distinct CDR3 sequences listed, about 39% are singletons. The sequence derives from a human donor in good health. What was sequenced was blood. The chain uses TRBV28 and TRBJ1-2; 7 nucleotides match TRBD1. The CDR3 protein is CASSLDRYDGYTF. CDR3 DNA sequence: TGTGCCAGCAGTCTGGACAGGTATGATGGCTACACCTTC.